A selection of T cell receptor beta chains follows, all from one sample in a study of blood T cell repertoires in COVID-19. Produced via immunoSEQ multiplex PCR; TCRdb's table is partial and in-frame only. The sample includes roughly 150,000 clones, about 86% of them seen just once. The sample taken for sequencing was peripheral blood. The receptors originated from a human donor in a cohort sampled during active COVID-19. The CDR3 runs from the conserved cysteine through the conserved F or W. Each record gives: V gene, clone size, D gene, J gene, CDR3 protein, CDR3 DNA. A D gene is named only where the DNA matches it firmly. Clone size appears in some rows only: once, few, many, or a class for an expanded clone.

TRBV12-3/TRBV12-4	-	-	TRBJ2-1	CASSLRGYNEQFF	TGTGCCAGCAGTTTACGGGGTTACAATGAGCAGTTCTTC
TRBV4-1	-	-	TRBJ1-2	CASSQDKVSVMGGYTF	TGCGCCAGCAGCCAGGACAAGGTTTCGGTGATGGGTGGCTACACCTTC
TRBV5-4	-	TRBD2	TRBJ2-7	CASSLLGGRSYEQYF	TGTGCCAGCAGCTTGCTGGGGGGGAGGTCGTACGAGCAGTACTTC
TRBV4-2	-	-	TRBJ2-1	CASSQGASDPYNEQFF	TGTGCCAGCAGCCAAGGGGCTAGCGACCCCTACAATGAGCAGTTCTTC
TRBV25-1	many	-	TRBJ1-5	CASSEGHSNQPQHF	TGTGCCAGCAGTGAAGGACATAGCAATCAGCCCCAGCATTTT
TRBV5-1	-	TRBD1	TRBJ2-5	CASSWVGGQETQYF	TGCGCCAGCAGCTGGGTAGGGGGCCAGGAGACCCAGTACTTC
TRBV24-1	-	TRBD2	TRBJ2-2	CATGRGGTGELFF	TGTGCCACCGGTCGGGGGGGGACCGGGGAGCTGTTTTTT
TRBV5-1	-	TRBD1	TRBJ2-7	CASSSGTGLYEQYF	TGCGCCAGCAGCTCCGGGACAGGGCTCTACGAGCAGTACTTC
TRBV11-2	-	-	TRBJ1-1	CASSRGDRGTTEAFF	TGTGCCAGCAGCCGGGGGGACCGAGGGACCACTGAAGCTTTCTTT
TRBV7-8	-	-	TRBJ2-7	CASSFHSYEQYF	TGTGCCAGCAGCTTCCACTCCTACGAGCAGTACTTC
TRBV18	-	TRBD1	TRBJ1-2	CASSPRERQGWHTF	TGTGCCAGCTCACCGAGAGAAAGACAGGGTTGGCACACCTTC
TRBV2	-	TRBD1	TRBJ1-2	CASREPGQIDGYTF	TGTGCCAGTCGGGAACCGGGACAGATTGACGGCTACACCTTC
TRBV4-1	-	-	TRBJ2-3	CASSQKGSTDTQYF	TGCGCCAGCAGCCAGAAGGGGTCCACAGATACGCAGTATTTT
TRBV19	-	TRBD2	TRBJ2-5	CASSPWLLAGEQETQYF	TGTGCCAGTAGTCCTTGGTTGCTAGCGGGCGAACAAGAGACCCAGTACTTC
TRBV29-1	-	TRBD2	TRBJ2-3	CSIWGSSGGRVDTQYF	TGCAGCATCTGGGGGAGTAGCGGGGGCAGGGTAGATACGCAGTATTTT
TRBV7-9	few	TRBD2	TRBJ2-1	CASSLRGLAGENEQFF	TGTGCCAGCAGCTTACGGGGACTAGCGGGGGAGAATGAGCAGTTCTTC
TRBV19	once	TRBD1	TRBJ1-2	CASHPPGTGLGYTF	TGTGCCAGCCATCCCCCCGGGACAGGGCTCGGCTACACCTTC
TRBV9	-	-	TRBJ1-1	CASSPRTANTEAFF	TGTGCCAGCAGCCCCCGGACAGCGAACACTGAAGCTTTCTTT
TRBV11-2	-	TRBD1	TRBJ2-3	CASTPDRGTDTQYF	TGTGCCAGCACTCCGGACAGGGGCACAGATACGCAGTATTTT
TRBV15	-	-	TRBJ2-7	CATSRDPAYEQYF	TGTGCCACCAGCAGAGATCCGGCCTACGAGCAGTACTTC
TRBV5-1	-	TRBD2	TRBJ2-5	CASSRSGGEETQYF	TGCGCCAGCAGCCGTAGCGGGGGGGAAGAGACCCAGTACTTC
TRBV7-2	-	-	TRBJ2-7	CASNEAGEQYF	TGTGCCAGCAACGAGGCGGGCGAGCAGTACTTC
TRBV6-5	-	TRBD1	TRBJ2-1	CASRAQGSSYNEQFF	TGTGCCAGCAGAGCACAGGGGAGCTCCTACAATGAGCAGTTCTTC
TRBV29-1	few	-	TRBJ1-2	CSVEGGGIYGYTF	TGCAGCGTTGAAGGTGGGGGGATCTATGGCTACACCTTC
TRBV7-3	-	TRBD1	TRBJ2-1	CASSLRGQGSYNEQFF	TGTGCCAGCAGCTTAAGGGGACAGGGGTCTTACAATGAGCAGTTCTTC
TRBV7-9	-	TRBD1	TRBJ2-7	CASSQGQGSYEQYF	TGTGCCAGCAGCCAGGGACAGGGCTCCTACGAGCAGTACTTC
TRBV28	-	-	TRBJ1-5	CASSSLWGDQPQHF	TGTGCCAGCAGTTCTCTATGGGGGGATCAGCCCCAGCATTTT
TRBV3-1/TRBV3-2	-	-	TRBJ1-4	CASSQPRGAGVGEKLFF	TGTGCCAGCAGCCAACCCCGAGGGGCAGGGGTTGGGGAAAAACTGTTTTTT
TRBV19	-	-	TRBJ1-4	CASKRQGGEKLFF	TGTGCCAGTAAGAGGCAGGGTGGTGAAAAACTGTTTTTT
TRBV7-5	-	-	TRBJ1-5	CARSRPGQPDQPQHF	TGTGCCAGAAGCCGGCCGGGACAGCCGGATCAGCCCCAGCATTTT
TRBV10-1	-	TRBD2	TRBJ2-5	CASSESTGGLETQYF	TGCGCCAGCAGTGAGTCTACGGGGGGTTTGGAGACCCAGTACTTC
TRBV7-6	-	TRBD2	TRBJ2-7	CASSGLAGGLEQYF	TGTGCCAGCAGCGGACTAGCGGGGGGTCTCGAGCAGTACTTC
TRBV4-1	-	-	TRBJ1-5	CASSQAGRVANQPQHF	TGCGCCAGCAGCCAAGCTGGCAGAGTAGCGAATCAGCCCCAGCATTTT
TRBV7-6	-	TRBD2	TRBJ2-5	CASSSGTSGGAKTQYF	TGTGCCAGCAGCTCCGGGACTAGCGGGGGGGCCAAGACCCAGTACTTC
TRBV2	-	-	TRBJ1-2	CASSEADYGYTF	TGTGCCAGCAGTGAGGCGGACTATGGCTACACCTTC
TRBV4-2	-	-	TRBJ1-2	CASSSPPENYGYTF	TGTGCCAGCAGCTCCCCCCCGGAGAACTATGGCTACACCTTC
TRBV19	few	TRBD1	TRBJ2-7	CASSTRRGQGVAYEQYF	TGTGCCAGTAGTACCCGGCGTGGGCAGGGGGTTGCCTACGAGCAGTACTTC
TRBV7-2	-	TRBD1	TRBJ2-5	CASSLQGALTQYF	TGTGCCAGCAGCTTACAGGGGGCTTTGACCCAGTACTTC
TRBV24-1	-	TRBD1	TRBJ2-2	CATSDPGQGGDTGELFF	TGTGCCACCAGTGACCCCGGACAGGGTGGGGACACCGGGGAGCTGTTTTTT
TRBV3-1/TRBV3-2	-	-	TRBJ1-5	CASSQDRGGAHQPQHF	TGTGCCAGCAGCCAAGATCGGGGGGGGGCACACCAGCCCCAGCATTTT
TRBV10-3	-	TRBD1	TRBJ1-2	CAIRETGANYGYTF	TGTGCCATCAGGGAGACAGGGGCTAACTATGGCTACACCTTC
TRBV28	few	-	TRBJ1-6	CASSLDNSNSPLHF	TGTGCCAGCAGTTTGGACAACTCCAATTCACCCCTCCACTTT
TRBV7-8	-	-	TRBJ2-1	CASSRQINEQFF	TGTGCCAGCAGCAGACAGATCAATGAGCAGTTCTTC
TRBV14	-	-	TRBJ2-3	CASSQGTPGADTQYF	TGTGCCAGCAGCCAAGGGACCCCGGGGGCAGATACGCAGTATTTT